This passage covers 17 T cell receptor beta chains from one sample sequenced in a study of cytomegalovirus exposure and HLA in healthy donors. The PCR used 60 Vbeta and 13 Jbeta primers. Libraries were prepared by immunoSEQ multiplex PCR; TCRdb keeps only in-frame clonotypes and omits some of them. The repertoire holds around 140,000 clones, less than 85% seen once, with about 1.6% in the top ten. The specimen sequenced was PBMCs. The source of these receptors is a man aged 40-50 years in good health and CMV-seronegative.

The chain joins TRBV19 to TRBJ2-1, with 12 bases matching TRBD2. Trimming removed 0 bases from V and 8 bases from J; junction bases left unmatched: 5. The CDR3 covers 16 residues. Germline assignment: CDR1 LNHDA and CDR2 SQIVND (reference sequence). CDR3 in DNA: TGTGCCAGTAGTATAGAATCACTAGCGGGGGGTTATGAGCAGTTCTTC. Its protein is CASSIESLAGGYEQFF.

This clone was detected only a few times. The V and J genes are TRBV2 and TRBJ1-6, with 9 bases identical to TRBD1. The CDR3 has 15 amino acids. Germline V lookup: CDR1 SNHLY, CDR2 FYNNEI. V lost 4 bases and J lost 7; bases outside the gene matches: 5. CDR3 coding DNA: TGTGCCAGCAGTGCTCGGACAGGGGACAATTCACCCCTCCACTTT. It yields the protein CASSARTGDNSPLHF.

The rearrangement links TRBV18 to TRBJ2-7; 10 positions agree with TRBD1. This CDR3 comprises 14 residues. Germline V gene data show CDR1 as KGHSH and CDR2 as LQKENI. V dropped 0 bases and J dropped 6; count of bases not matched to a gene: 2. This CDR3 is CASSPPGQGFEQYF. CDR3 DNA: TGTGCCAGCTCACCACCGGGACAGGGGTTCGAGCAGTACTTC.

The chain recombines TRBV7-3 with TRBJ2-3; 8 nucleotides agree with TRBD2. V dropped 3 bases and J dropped 0; count of bases not matched to a gene: 2. This CDR3 region has 15 residues. Germline V gene data show CDR1 as SGHTA and CDR2 as FQGTGA. The CDR3 bases are TGTGCCAGCAGCTTTCGCGGGGGGAGCACAGATACGCAGTATTTT. It is translated as CASSFRGGSTDTQYF.

The chain links TRBV5-1 to TRBJ1-1; 8 bases fit TRBD1. The trim removed 7 bases at V and 5 bases at J, leaving 7 bases unmatched. The germline gives CDR1 SGHRS, CDR2 YFSETQ. The CDR3 spans 13 residues. In nucleotides, the CDR3 is TGCGCCAGCGTACTAACAGGGGGGACTGAAGCTTTCTTT. This translates into CASVLTGGTEAFF.

V and J are TRBV4-2 and TRBJ1-2; D gene ambiguous. Germline values: CDR1 LGHNA, CDR2 YNFKEQ. This CDR3 comprises 13 residues. The V end lost 0 bases, the J end lost 4 bases, and 6 bases lay between the germline ends. The CDR3 spells CASSQDLSYGYTF. CDR3 coding DNA: TGTGCCAGCAGCCAAGATTTGAGCTATGGCTACACCTTC.

The chain is built from TRBV6-5 and TRBJ2-7; 8 positions match TRBD1. Germline values: CDR1 MNHEY, CDR2 SVGAGI. With V trimmed by 5 bases and J by 4 bases, 10 bases remained unmatched. The CDR3 totals 15 residues. The CDR3: CASSQQTGVRYEQYF. Written as DNA, the CDR3 is TGTGCCAGCAGTCAACAGACAGGGGTCAGATACGAGCAGTACTTC.

The chain links TRBV7-2 to TRBJ2-3; no firm D call. The CDR3 sequence is 15 residues long. Per germline, CDR1 SGHTA and CDR2 FQGNSA. V was shortened by 4 bases and J by 2 bases, with 13 bases between the two germline ends. The CDR3 protein is CASSSIGGNTDTQYF. CDR3 nucleotide sequence: TGTGCCAGCAGCTCCATAGGCGGAAACACAGATACGCAGTATTTT. Full variable domain (outside the CDR3, taken from reference TRBV7-2 and TRBJ2-3): GAGVSQSPSNKVTEKGKDVELRCDPISGHTALYWYRQSLGQGLEFLIYFQGNSAPDKSGLPSDRFSAERTGGSVSTLTIQRTQQEDSAVYLCASSSIGGNTDTQYFGPGTRLTVL.

The V gene is TRBV9, the J gene TRBJ2-3; D is ambiguous. This CDR3 region has 11 residues. Germline V gene sequence: CDR1 SGDLS, CDR2 YYNGEE. The ends were cut back, 7 bases at V and 2 bases at J, with 5 bases in the middle. The CDR3 DNA reads TGTGCCAGCGAAGCCACAGATACGCAGTATTTT. It specifies CASEATDTQYF.

The gene calls are TRBV4-3 and TRBJ2-1, with a tentative D call TRBD1 (6 bases). The CDR3 is made up of 17 amino acids. The germline V gene has CDR1 LGHNA and CDR2 YSLEER. Trimming cost V 1 base and J 3 bases, with 16 bases left between them. CDR3 coding DNA: TGCGCCAGCAGCCAAGCCGCGTCACAGGGTCACTACAATGAGCAGTTCTTC. Translation: CASSQAASQGHYNEQFF.

The chain carries TRBV10-3 and TRBJ2-7; D gene ambiguous. Germline V gives CDR1 ENHRY, CDR2 SYGVKD. This CDR3 has 14 amino acids. The V end lost 0 bases, the J end lost 3 bases, and 9 bases lay between the germline ends. The CDR3 spells CAISESTGYYEQYF. CDR3 nucleotide sequence: TGTGCCATCAGTGAGTCCACGGGTTACTACGAGCAGTACTTC.

V is TRBV30 and J is TRBJ2-7; 11 bases align to TRBD2. The CDR3 has 17 amino acids. Germline CDR1 is GTSNPN and CDR2 is SVGIG (reference sequence). CDR3 DNA: TGTGCAACGGAGGTAACTAGCGGGAGATATGTCTCCTACGAGCAGTACTTC. Translated, it gives CATEVTSGRYVSYEQYF.

The chain uses TRBV5-5 and TRBJ2-3; tentatively, D is TRBD1 (5 bases). This CDR3 is built from 15 residues. With 2 bases removed from V and 3 bases from J, the gap between germline ends came to 13 bases. Germline V gene sequence: CDR1 SGHKS, CDR2 YYEKEE (reference sequence). CDR3 sequence reads: CASSFKGRDTDTQYF. The CDR3 DNA is TGTGCCAGCAGCTTCAAGGGGCGCGATACAGATACGCAGTATTTT.

The V gene is TRBV7-2, the J gene TRBJ2-3; D is possibly TRBD2 (6 bases). V lost 5 bases and J lost 8, with 17 bases in between. This CDR3 is 14 amino acids long. Germline assignment: CDR1 SGHTA and CDR2 FQGNSA. DNA for the CDR3: TGTGCCAGCAGCCCAGGTCCTAGCGAAGGTACGCAGTATTTT. Translation gives CASSPGPSEGTQYF.

This sequence joins TRBV30 and TRBJ1-1, with TRBD1 as a possible D gene (5 bases). Germline loops: CDR1 GTSNPN, CDR2 SVGIG (reference sequence). V was cut by 5 bases and J by 4 bases, with 26 bases left in between. This CDR3 comprises 17 residues. The CDR3 is CAWGVGRTFLTGTEAFF. The CDR3 bases are TGTGCCTGGGGAGTAGGGCGGACATTCTTGACCGGCACTGAAGCTTTCTTT.

The gene calls are TRBV28 and TRBJ2-5; D ambiguous. The end of the DNA fits TRBJ2-7 better, so the J call may be wrong. This CDR3 spans 13 amino acids. Germline lookup yields CDR1 MDHEN and CDR2 SYDVKM. CDR3 coding DNA: TGTGCCACCATCCCGGCACAGTCTTACGAGCAGTACTTC. Translated, it gives CATIPAQSYEQYF.

The chain recombines TRBV18 with TRBJ2-1, with TRBD1 matching 7 bases. Germline values: CDR1 KGHSH, CDR2 LQKENI. The CDR3 length is 14 residues. J was trimmed by 9 bases and V by 0 bases; bases with no gene match: 5. The CDR3 sequence is CASSPPQGVGEQFF. The CDR3 nucleotides are TGTGCCAGCTCACCACCGCAGGGGGTAGGTGAGCAGTTCTTC.